Presented here are 9 T cell receptor beta chains from one specimen sequenced in a study of T-cell memory formation after mild COVID-19. TCRdb re-called the 5' RACE reads through MiXCR, storing one row per CDR3 protein. The sample consists of under 350,000 distinct CDR3 sequences, 15% to 20% of them appearing once. The sample taken for sequencing was PBMCs or a T cell subset sorted from them (not recorded which). The receptors derive from a man aged 18 to 30 who had mild COVID-19 (a few samples of this study predate the infection). Cell type and time point are not known.

The V and J genes are TRBV9 and TRBJ1-4, with TRBD1 matching 9 bases. The junction had 7 bases not matched to a gene; V was cut back by 6 bases and J by 4 bases. There are 15 residues in the CDR3. The germline V gene encodes CDR1 SGDLS and CDR2 YYNGEE. The CDR3 here is CASNLGQGLNEKLFF. CDR3 coding DNA: TGTGCCAGCAACTTAGGACAGGGGCTTAATGAAAAACTGTTTTTT. The complete variable domain, with remaining parts taken from reference TRBV9 and TRBJ1-4, reads DSGVTQTPKHLITATGQRVTLRCSPRSGDLSVYWYQQSLDQGLQFLIQYYNGEERAKGNILERFSAQQFPDLHSELNLSSLELGDSALYFCASNLGQGLNEKLFFGSGTQLSVL.

The rearrangement uses TRBV12-3 or TRBV12-4 and TRBJ2-7; 7 nucleotides agree with TRBD1. The CDR3 is 15 amino acids. Trimming at V came to 6 bases and at J to 4 bases, leaving 12 bases not matched to a gene. The CDR3 loop is CASRITGTESYEQYV. The CDR3 region has the DNA TGTGCCAGCAGGATAACCGGGACAGAATCTTACGAGCAGTACGTC.

This clonotype has just a few counts. The rearrangement uses TRBV7-9 and TRBJ2-1, with D perhaps matching TRBD1 (6 bases). The V gene's germline CDR1 is SEHNR and CDR2 FQNEAQ (reference sequence). CDR3 length: 17 amino acids. V lost 1 base to trimming and J lost 0 bases, with 13 bases between them. The CDR3 sequence is CASSLGSQGFSYNEQFF. Here the CDR3 DNA reads TGTGCCAGCAGCTTAGGTAGCCAGGGGTTCTCCTACAATGAGCAGTTCTTC.

This clonotype was picked up a small number of times. The CDR3 DNA is TGTGCCAGCAGTTCGTTTGGCGGGACACAGGGAGGGAACACTGAAGCTTTCTTT. Protein sequence: CASSSFGGTQGGNTEAFF. J is TRBJ1-1 and V is TRBV28; D perhaps matches TRBD1 (6 bases). The CDR3 totals 18 residues. CDR1 MDHEN and CDR2 SYDVKM come from the germline V gene. V lost 4 bases and J lost 1, with 22 bases in between.

The gene calls are TRBV4-1 and TRBJ1-1; perhaps TRBD1 as D (5 bases). The CDR3 is 12 residues long. Per the germline V gene, CDR1 is MGHRA and CDR2 is YSYEKL. Trimming shortened V by 4 bases and J by 9 bases, and 12 bases separated the two germline ends. This chain's CDR3 is CASSRIQGKAFF. The CDR3 bases are TGCGCCAGCAGCCGCATCCAGGGAAAAGCTTTCTTT.

This clonotype was detected a few times. V is TRBV12-3 or TRBV12-4 and J is TRBJ2-3, with TRBD2 as a possible D gene (5 bases). V lost 4 bases, J lost 2 bases, and 13 bases lay in between. The CDR3 runs to 15 residues. CDR3 nucleotides: TGTGCCAGCAGTTCGGACTGGACCCCCACAGATACGCAGTATTTT. Its translation: CASSSDWTPTDTQYF.

The chain links TRBV5-1 to TRBJ1-6, with 10 positions matching TRBD1. The CDR3 covers 15 residues. Germline V gene data show CDR1 as SGHRS and CDR2 as YFSETQ. Trimming cost V 0 bases and J 8 bases; bases outside gene matches: 2. The CDR3 spells CASSLEGQGYSPLHF. In DNA, the CDR3 is TGCGCCAGCAGCTTGGAGGGACAGGGGTATTCACCCCTCCACTTT.

This clonotype appeared a few times. The V gene is TRBV7-9, the J gene TRBJ2-1; weak D call: TRBD1 (6 bases). This CDR3 is built from 16 residues. In germline, CDR1 is SEHNR, CDR2 FQNEAQ (reference sequence). V lost 5 bases and J lost 1, with 15 bases in between. Here the CDR3 reads CASSPYNRESYNEQFF. In DNA, the CDR3 is TGTGCCAGCAGCCCCTATAACAGGGAATCCTACAATGAGCAGTTCTTC.

This chain joins TRBV13 and TRBJ2-3; 8 nucleotides align to TRBD2. Germline V gene sequence: CDR1 PRHDT, CDR2 FYEKMQ (reference sequence). This CDR3 is built from 16 residues. V shed 9 bases and J 4 bases; nucleotides not matched to a gene: 15. CDR3 protein: CASTNRGSGGSDTQYF. CDR3 nucleotide sequence: TGTGCCAGTACCAACCGGGGAAGCGGGGGTTCAGATACGCAGTATTTT.